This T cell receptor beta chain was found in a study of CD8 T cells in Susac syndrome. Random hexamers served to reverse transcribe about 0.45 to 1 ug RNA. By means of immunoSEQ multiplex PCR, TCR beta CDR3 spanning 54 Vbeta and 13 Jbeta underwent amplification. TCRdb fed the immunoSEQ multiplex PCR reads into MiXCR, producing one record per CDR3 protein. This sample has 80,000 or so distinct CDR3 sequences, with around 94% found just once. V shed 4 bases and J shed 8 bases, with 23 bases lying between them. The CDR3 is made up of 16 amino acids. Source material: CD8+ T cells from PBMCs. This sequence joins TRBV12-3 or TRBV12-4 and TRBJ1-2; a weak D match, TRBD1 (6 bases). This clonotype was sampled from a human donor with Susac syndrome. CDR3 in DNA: TGTGCCAGCAGTTCAGAGGGGGGACACGTCTTTGGCGGCTACACCTTC. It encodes CASSSEGGHVFGGYTF.